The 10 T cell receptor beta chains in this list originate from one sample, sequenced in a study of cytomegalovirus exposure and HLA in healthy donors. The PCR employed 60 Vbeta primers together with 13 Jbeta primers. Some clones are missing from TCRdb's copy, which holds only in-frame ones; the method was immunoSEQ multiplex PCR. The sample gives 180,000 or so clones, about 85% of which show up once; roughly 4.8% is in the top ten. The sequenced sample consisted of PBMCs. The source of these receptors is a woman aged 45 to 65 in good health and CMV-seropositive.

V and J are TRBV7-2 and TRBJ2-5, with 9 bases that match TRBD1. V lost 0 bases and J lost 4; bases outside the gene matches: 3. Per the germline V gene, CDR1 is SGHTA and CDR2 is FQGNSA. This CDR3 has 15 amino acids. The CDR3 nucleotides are TGTGCCAGCAGCTTAGCGGGACAGGGCTTAGAGACCCAGTACTTC. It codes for CASSLAGQGLETQYF.

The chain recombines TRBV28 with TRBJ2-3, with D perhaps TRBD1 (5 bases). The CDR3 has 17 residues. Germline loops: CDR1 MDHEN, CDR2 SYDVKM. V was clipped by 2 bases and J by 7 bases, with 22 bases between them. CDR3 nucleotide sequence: TGTGCCAGCAGTTTAAATATAGGACAAGAGCCACAGTATACGCAGTATTTT. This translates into CASSLNIGQEPQYTQYF. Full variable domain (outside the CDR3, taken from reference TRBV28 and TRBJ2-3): DVKVTQSSRYLVKRTGEKVFLECVQDMDHENMFWYRQDPGLGLRLIYFSYDVKMKEKGDIPEGYSVSREKKERFSLILESASTNQTSMYLCASSLNIGQEPQYTQYFGPGTRLTVL.

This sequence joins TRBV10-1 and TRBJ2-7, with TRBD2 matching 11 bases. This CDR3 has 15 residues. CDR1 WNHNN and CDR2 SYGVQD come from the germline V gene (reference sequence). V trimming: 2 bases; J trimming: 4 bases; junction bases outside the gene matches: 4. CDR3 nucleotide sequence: TGCGCCAGCAGTGAGACTAGCGGGAGAGGATACGAGCAGTACTTC. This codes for CASSETSGRGYEQYF.

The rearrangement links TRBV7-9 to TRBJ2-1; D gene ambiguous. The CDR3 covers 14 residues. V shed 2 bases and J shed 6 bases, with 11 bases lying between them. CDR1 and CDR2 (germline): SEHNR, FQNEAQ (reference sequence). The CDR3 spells CASSLNSPGNEQFF. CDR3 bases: TGTGCCAGCAGCTTAAATTCACCGGGCAATGAGCAGTTCTTC. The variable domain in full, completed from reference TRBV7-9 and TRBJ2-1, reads DTGVSQNPRHKITKRGQNVTFRCDPISEHNRLYWYRQTLGQGPEFLTYFQNEAQLEKSRLLSDRFSAERPKGSFSTLEIQRTEQGDSAMYLCASSLNSPGNEQFFGPGTRLTVL.

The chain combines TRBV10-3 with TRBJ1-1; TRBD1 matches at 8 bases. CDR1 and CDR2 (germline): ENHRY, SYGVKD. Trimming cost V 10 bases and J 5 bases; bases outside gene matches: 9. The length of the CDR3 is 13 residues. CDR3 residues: CATQFGQGTEAFF. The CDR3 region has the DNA TGTGCCACCCAATTCGGACAGGGAACTGAAGCTTTCTTT.

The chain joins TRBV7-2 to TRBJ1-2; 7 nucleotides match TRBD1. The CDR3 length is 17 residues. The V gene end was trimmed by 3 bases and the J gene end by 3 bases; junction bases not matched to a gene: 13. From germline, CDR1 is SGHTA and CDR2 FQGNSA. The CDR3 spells CASSFTPGGPWHYGYTF. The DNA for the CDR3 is TGTGCCAGCAGCTTTACCCCAGGGGGGCCCTGGCACTATGGCTACACCTTC.

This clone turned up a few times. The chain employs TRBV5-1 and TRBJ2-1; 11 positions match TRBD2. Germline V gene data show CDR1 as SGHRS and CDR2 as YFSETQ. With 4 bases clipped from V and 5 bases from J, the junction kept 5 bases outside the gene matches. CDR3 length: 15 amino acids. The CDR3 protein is CASSIGTSGHNEQFF. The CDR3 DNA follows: TGCGCCAGCAGCATTGGGACTAGCGGCCACAATGAGCAGTTCTTC.

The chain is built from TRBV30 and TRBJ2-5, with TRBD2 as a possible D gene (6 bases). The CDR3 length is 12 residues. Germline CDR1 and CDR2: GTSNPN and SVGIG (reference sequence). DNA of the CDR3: TGTGCTGGGGGGACTCTCCACCCGGCCCAGTACTTC. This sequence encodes CAGGTLHPAQYF.

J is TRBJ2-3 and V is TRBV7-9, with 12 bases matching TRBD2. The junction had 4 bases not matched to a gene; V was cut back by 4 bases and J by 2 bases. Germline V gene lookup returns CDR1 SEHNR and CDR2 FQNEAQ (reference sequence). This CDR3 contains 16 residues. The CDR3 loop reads CASSYGLAGFTDTQYF. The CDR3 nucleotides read TGTGCCAGCAGCTATGGACTAGCGGGATTCACAGATACGCAGTATTTT. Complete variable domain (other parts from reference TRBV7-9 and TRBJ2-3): DTGVSQNPRHKITKRGQNVTFRCDPISEHNRLYWYRQTLGQGPEFLTYFQNEAQLEKSRLLSDRFSAERPKGSFSTLEIQRTEQGDSAMYLCASSYGLAGFTDTQYFGPGTRLTVL.

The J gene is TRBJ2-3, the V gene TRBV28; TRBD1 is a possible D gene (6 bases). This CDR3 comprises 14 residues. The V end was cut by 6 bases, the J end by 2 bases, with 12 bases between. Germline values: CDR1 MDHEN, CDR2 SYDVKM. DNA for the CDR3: TGTGCCAGCAGACCACAGGGTTTCACAGATACGCAGTATTTT. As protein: CASRPQGFTDTQYF.